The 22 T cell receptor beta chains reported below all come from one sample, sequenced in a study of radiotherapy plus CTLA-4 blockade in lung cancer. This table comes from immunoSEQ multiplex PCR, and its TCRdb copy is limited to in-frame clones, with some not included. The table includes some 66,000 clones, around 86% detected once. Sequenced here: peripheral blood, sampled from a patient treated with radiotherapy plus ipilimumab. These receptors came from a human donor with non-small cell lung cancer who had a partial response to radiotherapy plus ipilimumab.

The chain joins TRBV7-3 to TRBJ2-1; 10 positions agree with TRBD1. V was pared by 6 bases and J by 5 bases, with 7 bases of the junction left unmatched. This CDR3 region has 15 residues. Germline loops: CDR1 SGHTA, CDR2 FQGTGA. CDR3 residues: CASSLGQGDHNEQFF. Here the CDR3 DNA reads TGTGCCAGCAGTTTAGGACAGGGGGATCACAATGAGCAGTTCTTC. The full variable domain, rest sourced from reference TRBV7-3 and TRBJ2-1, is GAGVSQTPSNKVTEKGKYVELRCDPISGHTALYWYRQSLGQGPEFLIYFQGTGAADDSGLPNDRFFAVRPEGSVSTLKIQRTERGDSAVYLCASSLGQGDHNEQFFGPGTRLTVL.

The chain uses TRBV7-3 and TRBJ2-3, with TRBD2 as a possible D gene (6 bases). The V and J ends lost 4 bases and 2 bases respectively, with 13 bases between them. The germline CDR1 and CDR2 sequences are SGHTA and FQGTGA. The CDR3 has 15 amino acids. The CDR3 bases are TGTGCCAGCAGCTCTCTAGCGAAACCCACAGATACGCAGTATTTT. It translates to CASSSLAKPTDTQYF.

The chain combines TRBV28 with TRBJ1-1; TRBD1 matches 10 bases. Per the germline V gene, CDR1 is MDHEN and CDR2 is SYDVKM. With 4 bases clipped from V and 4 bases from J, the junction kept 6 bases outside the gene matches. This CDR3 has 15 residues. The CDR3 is CASSSRDRGPTEAFF. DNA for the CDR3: TGTGCCAGCAGTTCGAGGGACAGGGGACCCACTGAAGCTTTCTTT.

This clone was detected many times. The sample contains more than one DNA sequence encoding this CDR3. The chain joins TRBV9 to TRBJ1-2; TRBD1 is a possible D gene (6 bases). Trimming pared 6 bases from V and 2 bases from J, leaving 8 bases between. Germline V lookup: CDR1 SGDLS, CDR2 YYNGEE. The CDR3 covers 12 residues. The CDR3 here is CASNQGNYGYTF. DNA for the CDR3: TGTGCCAGCAACCAGGGGAACTATGGCTACACCTTC.

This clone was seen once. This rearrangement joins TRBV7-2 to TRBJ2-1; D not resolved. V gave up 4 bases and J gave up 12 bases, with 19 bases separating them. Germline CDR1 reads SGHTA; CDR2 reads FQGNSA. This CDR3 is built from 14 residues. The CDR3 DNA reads TGTGCCAGCAGCTCAACTATGACCCCCGTTGTGCAGTTCTTC. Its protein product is CASSSTMTPVVQFF.

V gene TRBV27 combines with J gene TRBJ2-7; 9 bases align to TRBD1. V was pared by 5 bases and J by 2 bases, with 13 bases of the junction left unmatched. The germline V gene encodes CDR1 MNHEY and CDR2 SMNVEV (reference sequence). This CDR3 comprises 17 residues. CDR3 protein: CASSDKLPGQGTYEQYF. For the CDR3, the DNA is TGTGCCAGCAGTGATAAGCTCCCGGGACAGGGAACCTACGAGCAGTACTTC.

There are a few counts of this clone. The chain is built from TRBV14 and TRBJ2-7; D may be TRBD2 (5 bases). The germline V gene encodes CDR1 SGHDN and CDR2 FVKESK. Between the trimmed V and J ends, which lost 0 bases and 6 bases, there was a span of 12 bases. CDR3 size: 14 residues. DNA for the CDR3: TGTGCCAGCAGCCAAGATGGGTGGAGCGGCGAGCAGTACTTC. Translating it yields CASSQDGWSGEQYF. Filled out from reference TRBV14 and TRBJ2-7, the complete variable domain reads EAGVTQFPSHSVIEKGQTVTLRCDPISGHDNLYWYRRVMGKEIKFLLHFVKESKQDESGMPNNRFLAERTGGTYSTLKVQPAELEDSGVYFCASSQDGWSGEQYFGPGTRLTVT.

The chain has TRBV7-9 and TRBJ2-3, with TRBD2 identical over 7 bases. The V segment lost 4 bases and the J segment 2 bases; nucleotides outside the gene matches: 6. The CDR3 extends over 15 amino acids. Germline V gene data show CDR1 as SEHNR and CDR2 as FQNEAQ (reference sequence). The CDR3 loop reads CASSSGDYHTDTQYF. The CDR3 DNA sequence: TGTGCCAGCAGCTCCGGGGACTACCACACAGATACGCAGTATTTT. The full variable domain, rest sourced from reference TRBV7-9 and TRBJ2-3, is DTGVSQNPRHKITKRGQNVTFRCDPISEHNRLYWYRQTLGQGPEFLTYFQNEAQLEKSRLLSDRFSAERPKGSFSTLEIQRTEQGDSAMYLCASSSGDYHTDTQYFGPGTRLTVL.

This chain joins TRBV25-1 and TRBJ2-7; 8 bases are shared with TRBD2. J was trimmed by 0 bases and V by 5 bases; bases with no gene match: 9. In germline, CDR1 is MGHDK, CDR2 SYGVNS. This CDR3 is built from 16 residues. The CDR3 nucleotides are TGTGCCAGCAGTCCCCGGGGAAGCGGGAGCTCCTACGAGCAGTACTTC. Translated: CASSPRGSGSSYEQYF.

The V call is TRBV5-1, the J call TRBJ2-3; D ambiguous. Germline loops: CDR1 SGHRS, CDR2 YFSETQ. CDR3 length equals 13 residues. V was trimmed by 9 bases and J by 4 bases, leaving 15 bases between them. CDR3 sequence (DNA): TGCGCCACCTCGATTGGTGAGTCAGATACGCAGTATTTT. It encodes CATSIGESDTQYF.

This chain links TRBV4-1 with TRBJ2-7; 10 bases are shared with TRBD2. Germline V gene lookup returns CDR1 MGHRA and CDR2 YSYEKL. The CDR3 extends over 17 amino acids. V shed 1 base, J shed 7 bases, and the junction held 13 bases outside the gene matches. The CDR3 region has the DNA TGCGCCAGCAGCCAAGCGGCAGCGGGAGGGGATCTAAGGGAGCAGTACTTC. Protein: CASSQAAAGGDLREQYF.

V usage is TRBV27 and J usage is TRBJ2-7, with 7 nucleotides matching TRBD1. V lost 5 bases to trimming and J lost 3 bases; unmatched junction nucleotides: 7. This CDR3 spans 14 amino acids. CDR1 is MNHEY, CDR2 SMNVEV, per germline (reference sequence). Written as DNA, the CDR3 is TGTGCCAGCAGTCCGTCCCGGGACAGCTACGAGCAGTACTTC. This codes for CASSPSRDSYEQYF.

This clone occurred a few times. The CDR3 region has the DNA TGTGCCAGCAGCGCGCTGACAGGGGTAGAAGAAAAACTGTTTTTT. It translates to CASSALTGVEEKLFF. The rearrangement uses TRBV11-2 and TRBJ1-4; 8 bases are a match to TRBD1. Germline V gives CDR1 SGHAT, CDR2 FQNNGV. The CDR3 is 15 residues long. V dropped 5 bases and J dropped 8; count of bases not matched to a gene: 10.

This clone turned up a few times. For the CDR3, the DNA is TGTGCCAGCTCACCACCGATCTCTACCCAGGGGGGTACTGAAGCTTTCTTT. It yields the protein CASSPPISTQGGTEAFF. The chain joins TRBV18 to TRBJ1-1; TRBD1 matches at 7 bases. This CDR3 spans 17 amino acids. Trimming at V came to 0 bases and at J to 5 bases, leaving 12 bases not matched to a gene. Germline CDR1 reads KGHSH; CDR2 reads LQKENI.

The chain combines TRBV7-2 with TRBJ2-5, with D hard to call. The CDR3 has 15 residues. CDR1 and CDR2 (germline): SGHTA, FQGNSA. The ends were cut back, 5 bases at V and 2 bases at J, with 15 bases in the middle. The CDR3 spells CASSRSYERQETQYF. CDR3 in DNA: TGTGCCAGCAGCCGATCATACGAGAGGCAAGAGACCCAGTACTTC.

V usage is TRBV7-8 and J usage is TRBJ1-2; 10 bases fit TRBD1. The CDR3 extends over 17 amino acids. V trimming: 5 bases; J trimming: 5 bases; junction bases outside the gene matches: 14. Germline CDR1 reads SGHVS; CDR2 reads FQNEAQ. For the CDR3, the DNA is TGTGCCAGCAGCGCACAAAACCGACAGGGGGCACGGTATGGCTACACCTTC. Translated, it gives CASSAQNRQGARYGYTF. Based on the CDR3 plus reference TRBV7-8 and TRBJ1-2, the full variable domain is GAGVSQSPRYKVAKRGQDVALRCDPISGHVSLFWYQQALGQGPEFLTYFQNEAQLDKSGLPSDRFFAERPEGSVSTLKIQRTQQEDSAVYLCASSAQNRQGARYGYTFGSGTRLTVV.

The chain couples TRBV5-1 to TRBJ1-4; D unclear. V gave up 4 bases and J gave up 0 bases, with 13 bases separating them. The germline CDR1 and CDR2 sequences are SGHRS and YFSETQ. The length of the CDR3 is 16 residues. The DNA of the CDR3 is TGCGCCAGCAGCCTCGCCGGCGGTGCAACTAATGAAAAACTGTTTTTT. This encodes CASSLAGGATNEKLFF.

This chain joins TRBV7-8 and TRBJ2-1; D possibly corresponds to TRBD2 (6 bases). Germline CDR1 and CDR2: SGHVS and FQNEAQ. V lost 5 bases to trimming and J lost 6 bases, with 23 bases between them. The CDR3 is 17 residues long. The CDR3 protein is CASSRAGAGSLANEQFF. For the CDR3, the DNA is TGTGCCAGCAGCCGGGCAGGTGCGGGGAGTTTAGCCAATGAGCAGTTCTTC.

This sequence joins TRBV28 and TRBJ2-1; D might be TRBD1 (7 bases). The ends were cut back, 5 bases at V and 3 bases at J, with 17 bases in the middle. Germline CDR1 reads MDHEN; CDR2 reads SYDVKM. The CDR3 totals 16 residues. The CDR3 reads CASSRLRDRLYNEQFF. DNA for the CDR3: TGTGCCAGCAGTCGTTTGCGGGACAGACTCTACAATGAGCAGTTCTTC.

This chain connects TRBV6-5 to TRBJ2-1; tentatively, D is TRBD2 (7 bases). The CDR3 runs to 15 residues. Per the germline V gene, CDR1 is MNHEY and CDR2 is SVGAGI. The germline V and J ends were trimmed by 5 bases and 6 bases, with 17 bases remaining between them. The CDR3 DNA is TGTGCCAGCAGTCCTCGCCGGGCGGGGGCCAATGAGCAGTTCTTC. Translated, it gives CASSPRRAGANEQFF.

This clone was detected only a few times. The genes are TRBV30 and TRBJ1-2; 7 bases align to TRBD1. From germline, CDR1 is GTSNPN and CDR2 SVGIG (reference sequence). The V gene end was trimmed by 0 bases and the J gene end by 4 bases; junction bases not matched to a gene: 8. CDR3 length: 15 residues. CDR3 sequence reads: CAWSVNQGGFYGYTF. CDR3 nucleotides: TGTGCCTGGAGTGTAAACCAGGGGGGATTCTATGGCTACACCTTC.

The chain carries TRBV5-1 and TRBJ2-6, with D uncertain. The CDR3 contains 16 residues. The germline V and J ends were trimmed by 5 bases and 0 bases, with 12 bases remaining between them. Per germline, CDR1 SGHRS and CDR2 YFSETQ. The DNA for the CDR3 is TGCGCCAGCAGACGCGATACGAGCTCTGGGGCCAACGTCCTGACTTTC. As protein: CASRRDTSSGANVLTF.